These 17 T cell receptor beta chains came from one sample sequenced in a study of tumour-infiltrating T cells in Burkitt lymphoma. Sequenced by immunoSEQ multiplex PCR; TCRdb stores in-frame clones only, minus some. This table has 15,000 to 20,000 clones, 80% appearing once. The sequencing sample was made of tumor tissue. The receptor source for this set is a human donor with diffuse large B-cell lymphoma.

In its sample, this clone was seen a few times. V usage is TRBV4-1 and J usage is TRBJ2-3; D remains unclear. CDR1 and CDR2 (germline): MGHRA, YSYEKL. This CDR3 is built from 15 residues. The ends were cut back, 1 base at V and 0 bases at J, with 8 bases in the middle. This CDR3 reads CASSQAGGSTDTQYF. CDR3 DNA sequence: TGCGCCAGCAGCCAAGCAGGCGGCAGCACAGATACGCAGTATTTT.

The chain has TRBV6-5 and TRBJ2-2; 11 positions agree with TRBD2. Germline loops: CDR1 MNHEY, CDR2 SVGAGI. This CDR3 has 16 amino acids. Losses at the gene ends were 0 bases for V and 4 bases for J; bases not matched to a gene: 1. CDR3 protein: CASSYSSGGATGELFF. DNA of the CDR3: TGTGCCAGCAGTTACTCTAGCGGGGGGGCCACCGGGGAGCTGTTTTTT.

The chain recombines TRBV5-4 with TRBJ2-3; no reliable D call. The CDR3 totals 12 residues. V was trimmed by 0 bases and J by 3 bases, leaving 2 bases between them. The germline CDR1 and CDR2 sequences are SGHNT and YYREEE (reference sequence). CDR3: CASSLETDTQYF. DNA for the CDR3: TGTGCCAGCAGCTTGGAGACAGATACGCAGTATTTT.

This CDR3 is CASSYRSTISGNTIYF. The DNA of the CDR3 is TGTGCCAGCAGTTACAGGTCTACGATCTCTGGAAACACCATATATTTT. V and J are TRBV6-5 and TRBJ1-3; D remains unclear. The length of the CDR3 is 16 residues. V gave up 2 bases and J gave up 0 bases, with 11 bases separating them. Germline values: CDR1 MNHEY, CDR2 SVGAGI.

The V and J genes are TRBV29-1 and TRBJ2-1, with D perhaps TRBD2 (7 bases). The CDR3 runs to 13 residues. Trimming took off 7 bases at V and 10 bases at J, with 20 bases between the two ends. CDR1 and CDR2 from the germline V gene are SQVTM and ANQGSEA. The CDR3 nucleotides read TGCAGCGCGGAGGAGACTAGGGGGGGGGAGCAGTTCTTC. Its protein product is CSAEETRGGEQFF.

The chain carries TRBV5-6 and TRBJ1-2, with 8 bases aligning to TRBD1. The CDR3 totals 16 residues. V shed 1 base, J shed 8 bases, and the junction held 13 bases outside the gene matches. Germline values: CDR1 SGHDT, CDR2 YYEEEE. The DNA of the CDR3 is TGTGCCAGCAGCTTGTCCCCTCTTGGACAGGGTGCCGGCTACACCTTC. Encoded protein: CASSLSPLGQGAGYTF.

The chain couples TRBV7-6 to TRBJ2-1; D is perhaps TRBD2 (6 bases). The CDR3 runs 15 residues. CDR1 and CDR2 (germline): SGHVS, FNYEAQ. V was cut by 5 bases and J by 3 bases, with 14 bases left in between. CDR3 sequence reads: CASSPGLLLYNEQFF. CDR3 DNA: TGTGCCAGCAGCCCGGGACTTCTCCTCTACAATGAGCAGTTCTTC.

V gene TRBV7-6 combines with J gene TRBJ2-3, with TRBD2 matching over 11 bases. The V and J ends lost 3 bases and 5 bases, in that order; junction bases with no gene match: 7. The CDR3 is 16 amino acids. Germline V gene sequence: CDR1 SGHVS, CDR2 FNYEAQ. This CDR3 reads CASSFGGLAAQDTQYF. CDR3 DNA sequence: TGTGCCAGCAGCTTTGGGGGACTAGCGGCACAAGATACGCAGTATTTT.

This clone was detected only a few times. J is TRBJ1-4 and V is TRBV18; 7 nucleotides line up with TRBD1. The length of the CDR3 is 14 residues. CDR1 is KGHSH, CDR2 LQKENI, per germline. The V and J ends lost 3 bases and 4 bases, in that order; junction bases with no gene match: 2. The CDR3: CASSPRGNNEKLFF. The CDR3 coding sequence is TGTGCCAGCTCACCCAGGGGGAATAATGAAAAACTGTTTTTT.

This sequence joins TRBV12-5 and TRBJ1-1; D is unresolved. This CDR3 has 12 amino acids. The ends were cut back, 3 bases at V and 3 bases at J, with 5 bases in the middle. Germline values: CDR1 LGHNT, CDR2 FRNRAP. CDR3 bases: TGTGCTAGTGGTTTATTTGACACTGAAGCTTTCTTT. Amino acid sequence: CASGLFDTEAFF.

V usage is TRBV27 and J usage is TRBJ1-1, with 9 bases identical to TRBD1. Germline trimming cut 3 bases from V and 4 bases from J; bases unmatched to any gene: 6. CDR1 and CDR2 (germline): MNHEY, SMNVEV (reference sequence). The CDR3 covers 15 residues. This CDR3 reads CASSFSDRGITEAFF. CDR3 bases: TGTGCCAGCAGTTTCTCGGACAGGGGAATCACTGAAGCTTTCTTT.

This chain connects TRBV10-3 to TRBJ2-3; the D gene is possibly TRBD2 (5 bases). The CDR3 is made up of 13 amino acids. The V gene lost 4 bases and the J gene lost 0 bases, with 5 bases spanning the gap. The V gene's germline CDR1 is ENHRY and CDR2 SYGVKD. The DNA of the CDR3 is TGTGCCATCAGTGCGGGGAGCACAGATACGCAGTATTTT. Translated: CAISAGSTDTQYF.

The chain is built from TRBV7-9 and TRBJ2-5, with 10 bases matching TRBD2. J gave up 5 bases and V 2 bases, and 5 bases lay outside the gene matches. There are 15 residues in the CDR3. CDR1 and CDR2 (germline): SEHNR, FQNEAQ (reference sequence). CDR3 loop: CASSLQAGGQETQYF. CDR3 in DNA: TGTGCCAGCAGCTTACAAGCGGGGGGGCAGGAGACCCAGTACTTC.

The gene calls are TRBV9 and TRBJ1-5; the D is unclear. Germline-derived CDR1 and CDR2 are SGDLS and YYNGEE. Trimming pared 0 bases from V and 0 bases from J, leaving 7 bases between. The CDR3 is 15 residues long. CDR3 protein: CASSVVMYSNQPQHF. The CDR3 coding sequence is TGTGCCAGCAGCGTAGTAATGTATAGCAATCAGCCCCAGCATTTT.

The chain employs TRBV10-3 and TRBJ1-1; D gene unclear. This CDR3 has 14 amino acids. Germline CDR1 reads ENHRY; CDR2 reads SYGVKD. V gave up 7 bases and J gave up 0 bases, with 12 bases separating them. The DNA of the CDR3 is TGTGCCATCACCGAGGGAGAGGTGAACACTGAAGCTTTCTTT. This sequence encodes CAITEGEVNTEAFF.

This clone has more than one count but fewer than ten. This CDR3 is CASSSRTSSYNEQFF. CDR3 in DNA: TGTGCCAGCAGCTCGAGGACTAGCAGTTACAATGAGCAGTTCTTC. The chain carries TRBV7-8 and TRBJ2-1; TRBD2 matches 8 bases. V dropped 4 bases and J dropped 4; count of bases not matched to a gene: 6. Per germline, CDR1 SGHVS and CDR2 FQNEAQ. The CDR3 covers 15 residues. Full variable domain (missing parts from reference TRBV7-8 and TRBJ2-1): GAGVSQSPRYKVAKRGQDVALRCDPISGHVSLFWYQQALGQGPEFLTYFQNEAQLDKSGLPSDRFFAERPEGSVSTLKIQRTQQEDSAVYLCASSSRTSSYNEQFFGPGTRLTVL.

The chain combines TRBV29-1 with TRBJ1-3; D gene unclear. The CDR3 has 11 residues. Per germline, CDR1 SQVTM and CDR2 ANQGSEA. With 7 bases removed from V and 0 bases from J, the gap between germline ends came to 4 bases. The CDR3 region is CSASSGNTIYF. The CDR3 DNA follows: TGCAGCGCCAGCTCTGGAAACACCATATATTTT. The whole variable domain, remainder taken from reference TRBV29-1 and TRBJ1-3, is SAVISQKPSRDICQRGTSLTIQCQVDSQVTMMFWYRQQPGQSLTLIATANQGSEATYESGFVIDKFPISRPNLTFSTLTVSNMSPEDSSIYLCSASSGNTIYFGEGSWLTVV.